This is a list of T cell receptor beta chains from one sample in a study of CD8 T cells in ankylosing spondylitis. TCRdb reprocessed the 5' RACE reads via MiXCR and lists one record per CDR3 protein. The top ten clones hold approximately 0.5% of a sample with 750,000 to 850,000 distinct CDR3 sequences, approximately 12% of them seen once. Specimen: blood, either unsorted or a sorted T cell fraction (not recorded which). These receptors were obtained from a male donor with ankylosing spondylitis. Both conserved end residues are part of each CDR3. A D gene is named only where the DNA matches it firmly. For some rows the clone size is stated as once, few or many, or as a class when expanded; others skip it.

TRBD2	few	TRBJ2-5	TRBV15	CATTEESGGPGETQYF	TGTGCCACCACCGAAGAGTCGGGAGGGCCCGGGGAGACCCAGTACTTC
-	few	TRBJ2-1	TRBV4-1	CASSQRGVSSYNEQFF	TGCGCCAGCAGTCAAAGGGGGGTTAGCTCCTACAATGAGCAGTTCTTC
TRBD1	-	TRBJ1-2	TRBV20-1	CSEGAGGGYTF	TGCAGTGAGGGGGCTGGAGGTGGCTACACCTTC
-	-	TRBJ1-2	TRBV6-5	CASSYGPGPIYGYTF	TGTGCCAGCAGTTACGGACCGGGACCGATATATGGCTACACCTTC
TRBD2	many	TRBJ2-5	TRBV29-1	CSVMGLGRETQYF	TGCAGCGTGATGGGACTAGGCAGGGAGACCCAGTACTTC
-	-	TRBJ2-7	TRBV12-3/TRBV12-4	CASSFRAGYEQYF	TGTGCCAGCAGTTTCAGGGCAGGCTACGAGCAGTACTTC
TRBD1	few	TRBJ2-3	TRBV10-3	CAISSGQDTQYF	TGTGCCATCAGTTCGGGACAGGATACGCAGTATTTT
TRBD2	-	TRBJ2-7	TRBV20-1	CSARVTSGGPYYEQYF	TGCAGTGCTAGAGTCACTAGCGGGGGGCCGTACTACGAGCAGTACTTC
-	few	TRBJ1-1	TRBV28	CASRTAENTFF	TGTGCCAGCAGAACAGCAGAGAATACTTTCTTT
TRBD2	-	TRBJ2-7	TRBV28	CASSFPLAGTSYEQYF	TGTGCCAGCAGTTTCCCTCTAGCGGGGACCTCCTACGAGCAGTACTTC
TRBD1	few	TRBJ1-5	TRBV28	CASSSEGAALKPQHF	TGTGCCAGCAGTTCGGAGGGGGCCGCCCTAAAGCCCCAGCATTTT
TRBD1	many	TRBJ1-4	TRBV6-1	CASTSPGTGGEKLFF	TGTGCCAGCACGAGCCCCGGGACAGGTGGTGAAAAACTGTTTTTT
-	-	TRBJ2-7	TRBV4-3	CASSQEKDGGPPHEQYF	TGCGCCAGCAGCCAAGAAAAGGACGGGGGGCCCCCCCACGAGCAGTACTTC
-	few	TRBJ2-2	TRBV7-2	CASSFRQGIGNTGELFF	TGTGCCAGCAGCTTCAGGCAGGGTATAGGGAACACCGGGGAGCTGTTTTTT
TRBD2	many	TRBJ2-7	TRBV6-2/TRBV6-3	CAASGRIGEQYF	TGTGCCGCGAGCGGGAGGATTGGCGAGCAGTACTTC
TRBD2	-	TRBJ2-3	TRBV15	CATSRDGRAITDTQYF	TGTGCCACCAGCAGAGACGGGAGGGCTATCACAGATACGCAGTATTTT
-	many	TRBJ1-1	TRBV5-1	CASSLRLETEAFF	TGCGCCAGCAGCTTGAGGCTGGAAACTGAAGCTTTCTTT
-	many	TRBJ2-1	TRBV2	CASSASLSSYNEQFF	TGTGCCAGCAGTGCTAGCCTTAGCTCCTACAATGAGCAGTTCTTC
-	few	TRBJ2-7	TRBV12-3/TRBV12-4	CASSHRTVSSYEQYF	TGTGCCAGCAGCCATAGGACTGTGAGCTCCTACGAGCAGTACTTC
-	-	TRBJ2-4	TRBV7-2	CASSLVQAKNIQYF	TGTGCCAGCAGCTTAGTACAAGCCAAAAACATTCAGTACTTC
-	-	TRBJ1-2	TRBV7-2	CASSFIRGGYENYGYTF	TGTGCCAGCAGCTTCATTAGGGGGGGATACGAGAACTATGGCTACACCTTC
-	-	TRBJ2-2	TRBV20-1	CSARVTARTGELFF	TGCAGTGCTAGGGTGACAGCCAGAACCGGGGAGCTGTTTTTT